The 9 T cell receptor beta chains presented below share a single source sample, sequenced in a study of EBV T-cell therapy then PD-1 blockade in nasopharyngeal carcinoma. The treatment here: AdE1-LMPpoly-expanded autologous EBV-specific T-cell therapy followed by anti-PD-1 nivolumab. What these receptors recognize is not known. Sequencing used immunoSEQ multiplex PCR; TCRdb keeps in-frame clones, though not all of them. The repertoire holds about 22,000 clones, with 82% as singletons. The source was CD8+ T cells from blood, collected at day -245 from a patient whose treatment included autologous EBV-specific T cells and nivolumab. Receptors were obtained from a man in his forties or fifties with nasopharyngeal carcinoma.

The chain carries TRBV9 and TRBJ2-5; D is uncertain. The length of the CDR3 is 17 residues. Germline CDR1 reads SGDLS; CDR2 reads YYNGEE. Trimming stripped 2 bases from V and 1 base from J, with 18 bases between. CDR3 loop: CASSVGKGTILQETQYF. The CDR3 DNA reads TGTGCCAGCAGCGTTGGGAAAGGCACAATTCTCCAAGAGACCCAGTACTTC.

The V call is TRBV9, the J call TRBJ1-1, with 7 bases aligning to TRBD1. The CDR3 has 13 residues. Germline trimming cut 4 bases from V and 6 bases from J; bases unmatched to any gene: 6. In germline, CDR1 is SGDLS, CDR2 YYNGEE. The CDR3 DNA sequence: TGTGCCAGCAGCTATGGGCAGGGGGCTGAAGCTTTCTTT. It codes for CASSYGQGAEAFF. Full variable domain (rest looked up from reference TRBV9 and TRBJ1-1): DSGVTQTPKHLITATGQRVTLRCSPRSGDLSVYWYQQSLDQGLQFLIQYYNGEERAKGNILERFSAQQFPDLHSELNLSSLELGDSALYFCASSYGQGAEAFFGQGTRLTVV.

The V call is TRBV10-3, the J call TRBJ1-1; 8 positions agree with TRBD1. Germline V gives CDR1 ENHRY, CDR2 SYGVKD. After removal of 10 bases from V and 1 base from J, the junction contained 5 bases not matched to a gene. This CDR3 is 13 amino acids long. The CDR3 sequence is CATLTGGNTEAFF. The CDR3 DNA follows: TGTGCCACCTTAACAGGGGGGAACACTGAAGCTTTCTTT.

This clone was detected a few times. CDR3 nucleotide sequence: TGTGCCAGCAGCTTACAACTAGCGGGGGGTTCACAAGAGACCCAGTACTTC. Amino acids: CASSLQLAGGSQETQYF. The chain links TRBV7-9 to TRBJ2-5, with 12 nucleotides matching TRBD2. The V segment lost 2 bases and the J segment 2 bases; nucleotides outside the gene matches: 6. Germline V gene data show CDR1 as SEHNR and CDR2 as FQNEAQ (reference sequence). The CDR3 has 17 residues.

V usage is TRBV29-1 and J usage is TRBJ1-2; no clear D. The CDR3 runs to 13 residues. Germline values: CDR1 SQVTM, CDR2 ANQGSEA. The germline V and J ends were trimmed by 2 bases and 5 bases, with 12 bases remaining between them. CDR3 loop: CSVELQPSYGYTF. The CDR3 coding sequence is TGCAGCGTTGAACTACAACCGTCTTATGGCTACACCTTC.

This chain links TRBV9 with TRBJ2-7, with D possibly TRBD1 on 6 matching bases. CDR1 and CDR2 (germline): SGDLS, YYNGEE. The CDR3 contains 14 residues. With 4 bases removed from V and 5 bases from J, the gap between germline ends came to 16 bases. The CDR3 protein is CASSLTGQTHEQYF. CDR3 nucleotides: TGTGCCAGCAGCCTAACTGGACAGACCCACGAGCAGTACTTC.

V and J are TRBV20-1 and TRBJ1-2; D is undetermined. The CDR3 runs 15 residues. The germline CDR1 and CDR2 sequences are DFQATT and SNEGSKA (reference sequence). Trimming stripped 3 bases from V and 4 bases from J, with 18 bases between. The CDR3 bases are TGCAGTGCTAGTTCTGATTTTGAAGAAATCTATGGCTACACCTTC. Amino acids: CSASSDFEEIYGYTF.

DNA of the CDR3: TGTGCCAGCAGTTTAGACCCGGCCCAGGATATAGTAGGCTACACCTTC. Its translation is CASSLDPAQDIVGYTF. This rearrangement joins TRBV27 to TRBJ1-2; D unclear. This CDR3 region has 16 residues. V shed 2 bases and J shed 8 bases, with 21 bases lying between them. CDR1 is MNHEY and CDR2 is SMNVEV in the germline V gene (reference sequence).

This clone showed up just once. The chain employs TRBV7-9 and TRBJ2-7; TRBD1 matches 11 bases. The CDR3 runs to 15 residues. With V trimmed by 5 bases and J by 5 bases, 8 bases remained unmatched. Germline V lookup: CDR1 SEHNR, CDR2 FQNEAQ (reference sequence). The CDR3 nucleotides read TGTGCCAGCAGCCCCGCGGACAGGGGGCTAAACGAGCAGTACTTC. As protein: CASSPADRGLNEQYF.